The 22 T cell receptor beta chains listed next were all sequenced from one sample in a study of T cells of healthy individuals. TCRdb analysed the 5' RACE reads with MiXCR anew, one entry per CDR3 protein. The sample holds 50,000 to 55,000 distinct CDR3 sequences, over 12% seen once. The receptors stem from a human donor in good health.

This clonotype came up many times. The gene calls are TRBV12-5 and TRBJ2-3, with D tentatively TRBD1 (5 bases). The CDR3 length is 13 residues. V gave up 4 bases and J gave up 5 bases, with 10 bases separating them. CDR1 is LGHNT and CDR2 is FRNRAP in the germline V gene. CDR3 residues: CASGSGLGDTQYF. The CDR3 bases are TGTGCTAGTGGTTCAGGGTTGGGAGATACGCAGTATTTT.

This clonotype was seen a few times. This rearrangement joins TRBV23-1 to TRBJ1-2, with TRBD1 matching 8 bases. TRBV23-1 is an ORF, and what it does is uncertain. The CDR3 sequence is 15 residues long. Trimming removed 2 bases from V and 4 bases from J; junction bases left unmatched: 6. DNA for the CDR3: TGCGCCAGCAGTCAAACCGGACAGGGCGCCTATGGCTACACCTTC. Translated, it gives CASSQTGQGAYGYTF.

This clonotype was picked up a small number of times. The V and J genes are TRBV5-1 and TRBJ1-2; D ambiguous. Germline CDR1 reads SGHRS; CDR2 reads YFSETQ. The CDR3 length is 13 residues. Trimming cost V 0 bases and J 4 bases, with 7 bases left between them. The CDR3 reads CASSLAFSYGYTF. CDR3 nucleotide sequence: TGCGCCAGCAGCTTGGCCTTTAGCTATGGCTACACCTTC.

The chain combines TRBV5-1 with TRBJ2-5; 14 nucleotides match TRBD2. Germline V gene data show CDR1 as SGHRS and CDR2 as YFSETQ. The V gene end was trimmed by 3 bases and the J gene end by 1 base; junction bases not matched to a gene: 2. The CDR3 loop spans 16 amino acids. CDR3 sequence reads: CASSSGLAGGQETQYF. The DNA of the CDR3 is TGCGCCAGCAGCTCAGGACTAGCGGGGGGCCAAGAGACCCAGTACTTC.

This clonotype was counted ten times or more. The chain joins TRBV7-2 to TRBJ1-6, with a tentative D call TRBD1 (5 bases). CDR1 is SGHTA, CDR2 FQGNSA, per germline. V was trimmed by 1 base and J by 9 bases, leaving 13 bases between them. The CDR3 covers 15 residues. In nucleotides, the CDR3 is TGTGCCAGCAGCTTAGGGGTGCAGGGCAGTTCACCCCTCCACTTT. Protein sequence: CASSLGVQGSSPLHF.

The table lists this clonotype with a few counts. J is TRBJ1-5 and V is TRBV27, with D perhaps matching TRBD1 (5 bases). The V end lost 2 bases, the J end lost 2 bases, and 13 bases lay between the germline ends. The CDR3 spans 16 residues. CDR1 MNHEY and CDR2 SMNVEV come from the germline V gene (reference sequence). The CDR3 region is CASSLRQGGGNQPQHF. CDR3 bases: TGTGCCAGCAGTTTACGCCAGGGCGGCGGCAATCAGCCCCAGCATTTT.

This clonotype came up many times. This chain joins TRBV4-3 and TRBJ1-5; no reliable D call. The germline gives CDR1 LGHNA, CDR2 YSLEER. The CDR3 covers 13 residues. With 4 bases removed from V and 5 bases from J, the gap between germline ends came to 9 bases. Here the CDR3 reads CASSRLPYQPQHF. The DNA for the CDR3 is TGCGCCAGCAGCCGCCTCCCGTATCAGCCCCAGCATTTT.

In this sample, this clonotype turned up a few times. The V call is TRBV9, the J call TRBJ2-5, with 13 bases fitting TRBD2. Germline V gene data show CDR1 as SGDLS and CDR2 as YYNGEE. Trimming took 0 bases from V and 3 from J; bases not matched to a gene: 14. This CDR3 spans 20 amino acids. CDR3 bases: TGTGCCAGCAGCGTAGGGCCCGCAGGGGTCGGACTAGCGGGAGAAGAGACCCAGTACTTC. Its translation: CASSVGPAGVGLAGEETQYF.

With regard to this clonotype: Relative to the germline gene, one junction end is altered; a read error may explain this. The CDR3 here is CASSLDWGGTDTQYF. CDR3 nucleotides: TGCGCCAGCAGCTTGGACTGGGGCGGCACAGATACGCAGTATTTT. The chain joins TRBV5-5 to TRBJ2-3; either TRBD1 or TRBD2 may supply D (5 bases each). The CDR3 totals 15 residues. In germline, CDR1 is SGHKS, CDR2 YYEKEE (reference sequence).

This clonotype was counted a few times. The V call is TRBV19, the J call TRBJ2-5; no reliable D call. Germline V CDR1 and CDR2: LNHDA, SQIVND (reference sequence). This CDR3 has 14 amino acids. V was cut by 5 bases and J by 1 base, with 11 bases left in between. Written as DNA, the CDR3 is TGTGCCAGTAGTCTCACCGGCTCCCAAGAGACCCAGTACTTC. Translating gives CASSLTGSQETQYF.

The J gene is TRBJ1-1, the V gene TRBV6-2 or TRBV6-3; D gene unclear. V lost 0 bases and J lost 3, with 11 bases in between. This CDR3 comprises 15 residues. Germline values: CDR1 MNHEY, CDR2 SVGEGT. CDR3 loop: CASSYSRARDTEAFF. The CDR3, as DNA: TGTGCCAGCAGTTACTCGAGGGCGAGGGACACTGAAGCTTTCTTT.

This clonotype was seen repeatedly, ten times or more. The chain is built from TRBV20-1 and TRBJ2-1, with D possibly TRBD2 on 6 matching bases. This CDR3 spans 15 amino acids. CDR1 is DFQATT, CDR2 SNEGSKA, per germline (reference sequence). The V and J ends lost 0 bases and 6 bases respectively, with 15 bases between them. The CDR3 DNA follows: TGCAGTGCTAGAGATATCCGGACTACCCCCAATGAGCAGTTCTTC. Its protein is CSARDIRTTPNEQFF.

CDR3 sequence (DNA): TGTGCCAGCAGCTTAGATGACAGGGGGCACACTGAAGCTTTCTTT. It codes for CASSLDDRGHTEAFF. V is TRBV7-2 and J is TRBJ1-1; 10 positions agree with TRBD1. The CDR3 is 15 residues long. V trimming: 1 base; J trimming: 3 bases; junction bases outside the gene matches: 2. Germline CDR1 reads SGHTA; CDR2 reads FQGNSA.

The chain joins TRBV5-6 to TRBJ1-5, with 7 bases lining up with TRBD1. This CDR3 spans 15 amino acids. The germline V gene encodes CDR1 SGHDT and CDR2 YYEEEE. V trimming: 4 bases; J trimming: 4 bases; junction bases outside the gene matches: 8. The CDR3 protein is CASSPWTGKNQPQHF. The CDR3 DNA is TGTGCCAGCAGCCCCTGGACAGGAAAAAATCAGCCCCAGCATTTT.

At least ten counts were recorded for this clonotype. The rearrangement links TRBV7-6 to TRBJ1-1; D gene ambiguous. Germline loops: CDR1 SGHVS, CDR2 FNYEAQ. V was pared by 0 bases and J by 3 bases, with 8 bases between. The CDR3 runs to 14 residues. DNA of the CDR3: TGTGCCAGCAGCTTAGCGGCAGATTACACTGAAGCTTTCTTT. This translates into CASSLAADYTEAFF.

In its sample, this clonotype was seen a few times. This chain uses TRBV5-1 with TRBJ2-2; 9 bases map to TRBD1. This CDR3 spans 16 amino acids. Trimming took 7 bases from V and 1 from J; bases not matched to a gene: 8. CDR1 and CDR2 (germline): SGHRS, YFSETQ. The CDR3 protein is CASGTGTPENTGELFF. CDR3 nucleotides: TGCGCCAGCGGGACAGGGACACCCGAGAACACCGGGGAGCTGTTTTTT. The variable domain in full, completed from reference TRBV5-1 and TRBJ2-2, reads KAGVTQTPRYLIKTRGQQVTLSCSPISGHRSVSWYQQTPGQGLQFLFEYFSETQRNKGNFPGRFSGRQFSNSRSEMNVSTLELGDSALYLCASGTGTPENTGELFFGEGSRLTVL.

This chain joins TRBV14 and TRBJ2-1; tentatively, D is TRBD1 or TRBD2 (5 bases each). The germline gives CDR1 SGHDN, CDR2 FVKESK. The CDR3 is 13 amino acids. The V gene lost 4 bases and the J gene lost 9 bases, with 13 bases spanning the gap. CDR3 residues: CASSPRFGGEQFF. The CDR3 DNA sequence: TGTGCCAGCAGCCCCCGCTTTGGGGGTGAGCAGTTCTTC. The full variable domain, its missing parts supplied by reference TRBV14 and TRBJ2-1, is EAGVTQFPSHSVIEKGQTVTLRCDPISGHDNLYWYRRVMGKEIKFLLHFVKESKQDESGMPNNRFLAERTGGTYSTLKVQPAELEDSGVYFCASSPRFGGEQFFGPGTRLTVL.

This chain joins TRBV4-3 and TRBJ2-1, with TRBD2 matching over 11 bases. Germline CDR1 reads LGHNA; CDR2 reads YSLEER. The CDR3 consists of 23 residues. V dropped 0 bases and J dropped 1; count of bases not matched to a gene: 20. The CDR3 DNA is TGCGCCAGCAGCCAAGAAGGGGGGGGGTTACTAGCGGGAGAAGTCGGTTCCTACAATGAGCAGTTCTTC. This sequence encodes CASSQEGGGLLAGEVGSYNEQFF.

Regarding this clonotype: A clone one base away is much larger, so this may be a read error. This rearrangement joins TRBV12-3 or TRBV12-4 to TRBJ1-1, with 9 bases aligning to TRBD1. The CDR3 extends over 16 amino acids. CDR3 nucleotide sequence: TGTGGCACCTACACCGGGACAGGGTGGTCCGTCGCGCAGGCTTTCTTT. Residues: CGTYTGTGWSVAQAFF.

The gene calls are TRBV29-1 and TRBJ1-1; TRBD1 aligns across 9 bases. With 6 bases clipped from V and 1 base from J, the junction kept 12 bases outside the gene matches. Germline V gene data show CDR1 as SQVTM and CDR2 as ANQGSEA. CDR3 length equals 16 residues. The CDR3 bases are TGCAGCGTCACCCCCGGGACAGGGATTGGGAACACTGAAGCTTTCTTT. Its protein is CSVTPGTGIGNTEAFF.

Only a few counts were recorded for this clonotype. Here the CDR3 reads CASSFLGYEQYF. The CDR3 DNA follows: TGTGCCAGCAGCTTCCTGGGCTACGAGCAGTACTTC. The J gene is TRBJ2-7, the V gene TRBV11-2; the D is unclear. Per the germline V gene, CDR1 is SGHAT and CDR2 is FQNNGV. V gave up 3 bases and J gave up 3 bases, with 6 bases separating them. The CDR3 sequence is 12 residues long.

This clonotype appeared a few times. V usage is TRBV7-9 and J usage is TRBJ1-5, with unresolved D. This CDR3 spans 15 amino acids. From germline, CDR1 is SEHNR and CDR2 FQNEAQ (reference sequence). Trimming took off 1 base at V and 2 bases at J, with 9 bases between the two ends. The CDR3 DNA is TGTGCCAGCAGCTTAGGGAGGGCCGGCAATCAGCCCCAGCATTTT. Translated: CASSLGRAGNQPQHF. The whole variable domain, filled in from reference TRBV7-9 and TRBJ1-5, reads DTGVSQNPRHKITKRGQNVTFRCDPISEHNRLYWYRQTLGQGPEFLTYFQNEAQLEKSRLLSDRFSAERPKGSFSTLEIQRTEQGDSAMYLCASSLGRAGNQPQHFGDGTRLSIL.